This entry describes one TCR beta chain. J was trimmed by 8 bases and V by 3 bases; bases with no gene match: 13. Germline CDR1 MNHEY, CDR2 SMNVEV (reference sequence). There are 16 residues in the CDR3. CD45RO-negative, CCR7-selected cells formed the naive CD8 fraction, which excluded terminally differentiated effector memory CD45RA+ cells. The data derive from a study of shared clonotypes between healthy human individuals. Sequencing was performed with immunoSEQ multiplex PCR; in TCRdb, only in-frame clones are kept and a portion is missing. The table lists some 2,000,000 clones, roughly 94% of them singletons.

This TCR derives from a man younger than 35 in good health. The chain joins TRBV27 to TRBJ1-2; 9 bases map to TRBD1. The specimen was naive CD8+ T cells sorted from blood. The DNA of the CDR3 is TGTGCCAGCAGTTTCACCGCCGGGACAGGGAACTTGGGCTACACCTTC. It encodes CASSFTAGTGNLGYTF.